Listed here is a single T cell receptor beta chain. The data originate from a study of blood T cell repertoires in COVID-19. The wider study: Sample material is recorded as cDNA or gDNA derived from T cells, B-cell-depleted T cells, or PBMCs.

Measured with immunoSEQ multiplex PCR; TCRdb has only the in-frame clones, and not every one. The sample contains tens of thousands of clones, 88% of which appear only once. The junction had 4 bases not matched to a gene; V was cut back by 0 bases and J by 4 bases. The CDR3 has 15 amino acids. CDR1 SGHTA and CDR2 FQGNSA come from the germline V gene. Sequenced: peripheral blood. This chain connects TRBV7-2 to TRBJ2-7, with 9 bases identical to TRBD1. The TCR was taken from a human donor in a cohort sampled during active COVID-19. In nucleotides, the CDR3 is TGTGCCAGCAGCTTAGCAGGACAGGGGATGTACGAGCAGTACTTC. It specifies CASSLAGQGMYEQYF.